These 10 T cell receptor beta chains came from one sample sequenced in a study of blood T cell repertoires in COVID-19. Measured with immunoSEQ multiplex PCR; TCRdb has only the in-frame clones, and not every one. The sample holds 250,000 to 300,000 clones, roughly nine tenths seen once. Sample: peripheral blood. The source is a young man with active or convalescent COVID-19.

The chain carries TRBV7-6 and TRBJ2-3, with unresolved D. V dropped 1 base and J dropped 8 bases, with 13 bases sitting between them. The CDR3 spans 14 residues. CDR1 and CDR2 from the germline V gene are SGHVS and FNYEAQ. CDR3 amino acids: CASSLERPVGTQYF. In DNA form, the CDR3 reads TGTGCCAGCAGCTTAGAGCGACCGGTGGGTACGCAGTATTTT.

The chain has TRBV21-1 and TRBJ1-5; the table's D call, TRBD1, was not checked against the DNA. TRBV21-1 is given as a pseudogene. CDR3 length: 15 amino acids. The CDR3 is CASSKYNRKKQPQHF. CDR3 DNA: TGTGCCAGCAGCAAATATAACAGAAAGAAACAGCCCCAGCATTTT.

The gene calls are TRBV27 and TRBJ2-7; 8 positions match TRBD2. With 6 bases clipped from V and 4 bases from J, the junction kept 14 bases outside the gene matches. The V gene's germline CDR1 is MNHEY and CDR2 SMNVEV (reference sequence). This CDR3 contains 16 residues. The CDR3: CASRGLEAGGPYEQYF. The DNA of the CDR3 is TGTGCCAGCAGGGGCTTAGAGGCGGGGGGCCCTTACGAGCAGTACTTC.

For the CDR3, the DNA is TGTGCCAGCAGCTTAGCCGGGGCCGGGGAGCTGTTTTTT. This sequence encodes CASSLAGAGELFF. The chain uses TRBV11-2 and TRBJ2-2; tentatively, D is TRBD2 (5 bases). V was pared by 1 base and J by 6 bases, with 6 bases between. CDR3 length: 13 amino acids. Germline CDR1 and CDR2: SGHAT and FQNNGV.

This chain connects TRBV5-1 to TRBJ1-3; no definite D call. CDR1 and CDR2 (germline): SGHRS, YFSETQ. V was trimmed by 6 bases and J by 3 bases, leaving 10 bases between them. This CDR3 region has 13 residues. The CDR3 protein is CASNEDGGNTIYF. CDR3 DNA sequence: TGCGCCAGCAACGAGGATGGTGGAAACACCATATATTTT. Full variable domain (missing parts from reference TRBV5-1 and TRBJ1-3): KAGVTQTPRYLIKTRGQQVTLSCSPISGHRSVSWYQQTPGQGLQFLFEYFSETQRNKGNFPGRFSGRQFSNSRSEMNVSTLELGDSALYLCASNEDGGNTIYFGEGSWLTVV.

The rearrangement links TRBV24-1 to TRBJ2-6, with D maybe TRBD1 (5 bases). The CDR3 contains 18 residues. Germline CDR1 and CDR2: KGHDR and SFDVKD. Trimming left V 4 bases short and J 4 bases short, with 19 bases between. CDR3 amino acids: CATSDNQGISVGANVLTF. In DNA form, the CDR3 reads TGTGCCACCAGTGACAACCAGGGTATCTCTGTGGGGGCCAACGTCCTGACTTTC.

This clone has a single count. This chain connects TRBV7-9 to TRBJ1-5; 9 nucleotides match TRBD1. This CDR3 has 12 residues. From germline, CDR1 is SEHNR and CDR2 FQNEAQ (reference sequence). The junction had 0 bases not matched to a gene; V was cut back by 8 bases and J by 4 bases. The CDR3 bases are TGTGCCAGCGGGACAGGGAATCAGCCCCAGCATTTT. Translation: CASGTGNQPQHF.

The V call is TRBV19, the J call TRBJ2-7, with TRBD2 identical over 8 bases. The CDR3 is made up of 16 amino acids. Germline-derived CDR1 and CDR2 are LNHDA and SQIVND (reference sequence). V trimming: 2 bases; J trimming: 6 bases; junction bases outside the gene matches: 12. The CDR3 spells CASSISGPGGVSEQYF. CDR3 coding DNA: TGTGCCAGTAGTATATCGGGCCCCGGGGGGGTCAGCGAGCAGTACTTC.

The V gene is TRBV5-4, the J gene TRBJ2-1, with 9 bases fitting TRBD1. The CDR3 length is 15 residues. CDR1 SGHNT and CDR2 YYREEE come from the germline V gene (reference sequence). The V segment lost 0 bases and the J segment 4 bases; nucleotides outside the gene matches: 2. The CDR3 region has the DNA TGTGCCAGCAGCTTGGCGGGACAGGGATACAATGAGCAGTTCTTC. As protein: CASSLAGQGYNEQFF.

V gene TRBV30 combines with J gene TRBJ1-1; D is ambiguous. V lost 0 bases and J lost 4, with 9 bases in between. In germline, CDR1 is GTSNPN, CDR2 SVGIG (reference sequence). The CDR3 is 13 amino acids. CDR3 DNA sequence: TGTGCCTGGAGTGTACAAAAGTTCACTGAAGCTTTCTTT. Translation gives CAWSVQKFTEAFF.